The present T cell receptor beta chain was sequenced within a study of blood T cell repertoires in COVID-19. V gave up 4 bases and J gave up 3 bases; unmatched junction bases: 6. CDR1 MNHNS and CDR2 SASEGT come from the germline V gene. The CDR3 loop spans 17 amino acids. Methods used by the authors: Amplification of reference gene primers was used by the study to estimate nucleated cell counts. Method: immunoSEQ multiplex PCR; TCRdb's copy keeps in-frame clones and lacks some. V and J calls and clone size are as listed in that table; D and trimming were resolved from the DNA. Here the sample spans some 270,000 clones, around 89% being singletons.

The material sequenced was peripheral blood. This sequence joins TRBV6-1 and TRBJ2-2, with 12 bases that match TRBD2. The receptor comes from a man aged 30-40 years with acute or convalescent COVID-19. CDR3 in amino acids: CASSALAGGGYTGELFF. CDR3 nucleotide sequence: TGTGCCAGCAGTGCTCTAGCGGGAGGGGGGTACACCGGGGAGCTGTTTTTT.